These 18 T cell receptor beta chains came from one sample sequenced in a study of blood T cells in healthy people across ages. Together with a sample-barcoded 5' primer, a J-beta primer mix was included in a second PCR lasting 7 to 11 cycles. MiXCR was run by TCRdb on the 5' RACE reads, yielding one entry per CDR3 protein. The table includes about 1.1 million distinct CDR3 sequences, more than 30% detected once. The material sequenced was blood. These receptors all stem from a man younger than 35 in good health.

This clonotype has more than one count but fewer than ten. V and J are TRBV2 and TRBJ1-2; the D is unclear. Trimming cost V 4 bases and J 5 bases, with 11 bases left between them. The V gene's germline CDR1 is SNHLY and CDR2 FYNNEI. There are 13 residues in the CDR3. CDR3 protein: CASSGEGAYGYTF. The CDR3 coding sequence is TGTGCCAGCAGTGGTGAGGGTGCTTATGGCTACACCTTC.

To note about this clonotype: Given a much more abundant clone one base away, this may be a read error. CDR3 amino acids: CASTREGSTEAFF. CDR3 DNA: TGTGCCAGCACGAGGGAAGGGAGCACTGAAGCTTTCTTT. The chain is built from TRBV28 and TRBJ1-1, with D hard to call. Germline V gives CDR1 MDHEN, CDR2 SYDVKM. V dropped 7 bases and J dropped 4 bases, with 13 bases sitting between them. The CDR3 loop spans 13 amino acids.

In its sample, this clonotype was seen a few times. The CDR3 DNA reads as TGCGCCAGCAGCACAAGCCTAGGCGGTTCCTATGGCTACACCTTC. This sequence encodes CASSTSLGGSYGYTF. The chain has TRBV4-3 and TRBJ1-2; no definite D call. The CDR3 spans 15 residues. V was cut by 5 bases and J by 4 bases, with 17 bases left in between. Per germline, CDR1 LGHNA and CDR2 YSLEER.

This clonotype showed up just a few times. The chain combines TRBV29-1 with TRBJ1-5, with D unresolved. V lost 7 bases and J 0 bases, leaving 16 bases between the germline ends. The CDR3 extends over 15 amino acids. Looked up from germline, CDR1 is SQVTM and CDR2 is ANQGSEA. CDR3 amino acids: CSALSGDSSNQPQHF. CDR3 coding DNA: TGCAGCGCCCTGAGCGGCGATAGTAGCAATCAGCCCCAGCATTTT.

This clonotype was found a few times. This sequence joins TRBV30 and TRBJ2-7, with D tentatively TRBD1 (5 bases). Germline V lookup: CDR1 GTSNPN, CDR2 SVGIG (reference sequence). V gave up 0 bases and J gave up 1 base, with 13 bases separating them. This CDR3 spans 15 amino acids. The CDR3 spells CAWSVKGARSYEQYF. The CDR3 DNA sequence: TGTGCCTGGAGTGTAAAAGGGGCAAGATCCTACGAGCAGTACTTC.

The chain joins TRBV29-1 to TRBJ2-5; D perhaps matches TRBD2 (6 bases). The CDR3 is 14 amino acids. Trimming shortened V by 4 bases and J by 11 bases, and 23 bases separated the two germline ends. CDR1 and CDR2 from the germline V gene are SQVTM and ANQGSEA. The CDR3 loop is CSVVRRLGSDEQYF. The CDR3 DNA follows: TGCAGCGTTGTACGACGACTAGGATCCGATGAGCAGTACTTC.

This clonotype appeared a few times. The chain couples TRBV7-8 to TRBJ2-5; D unclear. Trimming shortened V by 4 bases and J by 11 bases, and 11 bases separated the two germline ends. Per the germline V gene, CDR1 is SGHVS and CDR2 is FQNEAQ. The CDR3 has 11 residues. The CDR3 nucleotides read TGTGCCAGCAGCTCTGGTGAGGCTCAGTACTTC. Translated: CASSSGEAQYF.

This clonotype was seen only a few times. V gene TRBV20-1 combines with J gene TRBJ1-2, with TRBD1 matching over 10 bases. From germline, CDR1 is DFQATT and CDR2 SNEGSKA (reference sequence). The CDR3 totals 17 residues. V lost 3 bases to trimming and J lost 0 bases; unmatched junction nucleotides: 10. CDR3 protein: CSASVVRGQGSNYGYTF. The DNA of the CDR3 is TGCAGTGCTAGTGTGGTTAGGGGACAGGGGTCTAACTATGGCTACACCTTC.

Many counts were recorded for this clonotype. The gene calls are TRBV14 and TRBJ1-6; D not resolved. The CDR3 is made up of 13 amino acids. The V gene's germline CDR1 is SGHDN and CDR2 FVKESK. V gave up 4 bases and J gave up 5 bases, with 6 bases separating them. The CDR3 nucleotides read TGTGCCAGCAGCCGGCAGAATAATTCACCCCTCCACTTT. It translates to CASSRQNNSPLHF. Based on the CDR3 plus reference TRBV14 and TRBJ1-6, the full variable domain is EAGVTQFPSHSVIEKGQTVTLRCDPISGHDNLYWYRRVMGKEIKFLLHFVKESKQDESGMPNNRFLAERTGGTYSTLKVQPAELEDSGVYFCASSRQNNSPLHFGNGTRLTVT.

The V gene is TRBV2, the J gene TRBJ1-2; D is undetermined. The CDR3 spans 12 residues. The V gene's germline CDR1 is SNHLY and CDR2 FYNNEI. V was clipped by 7 bases and J by 8 bases, with 14 bases between them. For the CDR3, the DNA is TGTGCCAGCAACGAAGCAGGCTACGGCTACACCTTC. This encodes CASNEAGYGYTF.

This clonotype showed up just a few times. The chain uses TRBV12-3 or TRBV12-4 and TRBJ1-4; TRBD1 is a possible D gene (5 bases). The CDR3 has 14 residues. Trimming removed 5 bases from V and 5 bases from J, with 12 bases in between. In nucleotides, the CDR3 is TGTGCCAGCAGTCCCGACAGAAGGAATGAAAAACTGTTTTTT. As protein: CASSPDRRNEKLFF.

The chain is built from TRBV6-1 and TRBJ1-2; D remains unclear. The V gene lost 9 bases and the J gene lost 2 bases, with 13 bases spanning the gap. Germline CDR1 and CDR2: MNHNS and SASEGT. The CDR3 runs to 13 residues. CDR3 region: CASNNRLNYGYTF. In nucleotides, the CDR3 is TGTGCCAGTAACAACCGACTGAACTATGGCTACACCTTC.

This clonotype was counted a few times. The V and J genes are TRBV4-1 and TRBJ1-1, with no clear D. Per the germline V gene, CDR1 is MGHRA and CDR2 is YSYEKL. V lost 1 base, J lost 1 base, and 13 bases lay in between. This CDR3 is built from 16 residues. The CDR3 reads CASSQGFPRPNTEAFF. The DNA of the CDR3 is TGCGCCAGCAGCCAAGGATTCCCCAGGCCGAACACTGAAGCTTTCTTT.

The V and J genes are TRBV2 and TRBJ1-2, with 9 bases matching TRBD1. The CDR3 contains 15 residues. The ends lost 6 bases at V and 3 bases at J; junction bases unmatched: 8. Germline V CDR1 and CDR2: SNHLY, FYNNEI. CDR3 nucleotide sequence: TGTGCCAGCAGGGGTCCCGGGACAGGGTACTATGGCTACACCTTC. Its protein product is CASRGPGTGYYGYTF.

The chain joins TRBV4-2 to TRBJ2-5; a possible D gene is TRBD2 (6 bases). This CDR3 contains 16 residues. The germline CDR1 and CDR2 sequences are LGHNA and YNFKEQ. V was pared by 0 bases and J by 2 bases, with 13 bases between. The CDR3 region is CASSQEGARGQETQYF. In DNA form, the CDR3 reads TGTGCCAGCAGCCAAGAAGGGGCCCGGGGGCAAGAGACCCAGTACTTC.

A few counts support this clonotype. The chain combines TRBV20-1 with TRBJ1-2, with D possibly matching TRBD1 (6 bases). Trimming stripped 5 bases from V and 8 bases from J, with 27 bases between. This CDR3 is 16 amino acids long. The germline CDR1 and CDR2 sequences are DFQATT and SNEGSKA (reference sequence). CDR3 DNA sequence: TGCAGTGCTCCCCGTTACAGGGTCGGGCCTATAGTAGGCTACACCTTC. Translating gives CSAPRYRVGPIVGYTF.

This clonotype was observed many times. The chain carries TRBV30 and TRBJ1-2, with a possible D match to TRBD1 (5 bases). This CDR3 region has 16 residues. V lost 2 bases and J 1 base, leaving 17 bases between the germline ends. Looked up from germline, CDR1 is GTSNPN and CDR2 is SVGIG (reference sequence). Here the CDR3 DNA reads TGTGCCTGGAGTCGTGCGGGGGACTCTATTAACTATGGCTACACCTTC. Protein product: CAWSRAGDSINYGYTF.

This rearrangement joins TRBV12-3 or TRBV12-4 to TRBJ2-3; 8 bases agree with TRBD1. This CDR3 has 16 amino acids. After removal of 11 bases from V and 6 bases from J, the junction contained 19 bases not matched to a gene. This chain's CDR3 is CAGSLEGQGLLDTQYF. CDR3 DNA: TGTGCCGGTAGTTTAGAAGGACAGGGATTGTTGGATACGCAGTATTTT.